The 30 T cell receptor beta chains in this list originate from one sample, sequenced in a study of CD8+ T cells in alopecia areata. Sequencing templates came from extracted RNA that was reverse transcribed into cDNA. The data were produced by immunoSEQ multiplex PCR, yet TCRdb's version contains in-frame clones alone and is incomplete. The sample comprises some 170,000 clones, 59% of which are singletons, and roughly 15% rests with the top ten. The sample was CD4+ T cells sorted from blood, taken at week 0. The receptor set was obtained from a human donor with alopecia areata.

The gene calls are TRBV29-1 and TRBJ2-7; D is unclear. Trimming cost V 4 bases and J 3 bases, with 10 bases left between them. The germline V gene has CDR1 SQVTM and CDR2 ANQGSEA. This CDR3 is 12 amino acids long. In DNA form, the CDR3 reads TGCAGCGTTGGTCTGGGAAACTACGAGCAGTACTTC. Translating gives CSVGLGNYEQYF.

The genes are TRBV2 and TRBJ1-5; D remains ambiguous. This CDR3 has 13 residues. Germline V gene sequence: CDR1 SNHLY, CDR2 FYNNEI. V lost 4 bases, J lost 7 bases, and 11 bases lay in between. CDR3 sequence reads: CASSAQSGQPQHF. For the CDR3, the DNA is TGTGCCAGCAGTGCACAGTCTGGCCAGCCCCAGCATTTT.

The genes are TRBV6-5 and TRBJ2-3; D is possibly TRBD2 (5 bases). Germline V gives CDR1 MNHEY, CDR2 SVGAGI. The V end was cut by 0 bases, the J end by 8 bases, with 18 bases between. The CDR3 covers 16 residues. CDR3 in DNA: TGTGCCAGCAGTTACTCTTCCCCGGGATCACGGGGTACGCAGTATTTT. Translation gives CASSYSSPGSRGTQYF.

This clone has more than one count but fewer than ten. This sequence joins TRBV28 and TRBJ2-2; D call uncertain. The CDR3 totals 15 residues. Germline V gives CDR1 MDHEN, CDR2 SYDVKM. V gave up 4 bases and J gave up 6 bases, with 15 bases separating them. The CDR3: CASSWEPGVPGELFF. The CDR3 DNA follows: TGTGCCAGCAGTTGGGAACCCGGAGTCCCCGGGGAGCTGTTTTTT.

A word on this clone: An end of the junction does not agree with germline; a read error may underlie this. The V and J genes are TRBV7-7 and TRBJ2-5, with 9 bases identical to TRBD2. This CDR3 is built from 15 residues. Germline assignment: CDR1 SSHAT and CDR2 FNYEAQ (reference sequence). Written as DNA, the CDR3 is TGTGCTAGCAGCCCAGGGACTAGCCGCCAAGAGACCCAGTACTTC. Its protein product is CASSPGTSRQETQYF. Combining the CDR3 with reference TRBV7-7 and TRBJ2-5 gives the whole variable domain GAGVSQSPRYKVTKRGQDVTLRCDPISSHATLYWYQQALGQGPEFLTYFNYEAQPDKSGLPSDRFSAERPEGSISTLTIQRTEQRDSAMYRCASSPGTSRQETQYFGPGTRLLVL.

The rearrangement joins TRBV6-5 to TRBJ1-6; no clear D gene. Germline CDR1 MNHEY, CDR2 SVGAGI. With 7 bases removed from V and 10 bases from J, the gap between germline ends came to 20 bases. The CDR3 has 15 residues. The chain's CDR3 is CASKSGTARRSPLHF. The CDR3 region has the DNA TGTGCCAGCAAGTCGGGTACCGCCCGTCGGTCACCCCTCCACTTT.

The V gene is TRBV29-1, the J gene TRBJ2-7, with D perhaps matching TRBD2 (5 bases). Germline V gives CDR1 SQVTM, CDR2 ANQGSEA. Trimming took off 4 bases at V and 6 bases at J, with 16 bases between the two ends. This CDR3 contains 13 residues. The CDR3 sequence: CSVGHLSEGEQYF. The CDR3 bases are TGCAGCGTTGGCCATCTCTCCGAGGGCGAGCAGTACTTC.

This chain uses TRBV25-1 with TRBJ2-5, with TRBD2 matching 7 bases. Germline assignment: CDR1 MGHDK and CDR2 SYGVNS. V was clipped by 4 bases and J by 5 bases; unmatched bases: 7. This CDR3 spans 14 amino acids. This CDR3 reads CASSGLAAFETQYF. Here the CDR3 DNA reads TGTGCCAGCAGTGGGCTAGCGGCCTTCGAGACCCAGTACTTC.

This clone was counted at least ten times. CDR3 nucleotide sequence: TGTGCCAGCAGCTCGAGCGCAGGGCGTAATTCACCCCTCCACTTT. Protein product: CASSSSAGRNSPLHF. The chain combines TRBV2 with TRBJ1-6; maybe TRBD1 (5 bases). V lost 6 bases to trimming and J lost 6 bases, with 15 bases between them. This CDR3 contains 15 residues. Germline loops: CDR1 SNHLY, CDR2 FYNNEI.

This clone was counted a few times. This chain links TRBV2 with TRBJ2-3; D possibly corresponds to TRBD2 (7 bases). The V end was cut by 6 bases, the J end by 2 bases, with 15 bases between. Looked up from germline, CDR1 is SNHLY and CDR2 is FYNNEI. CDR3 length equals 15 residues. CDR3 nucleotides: TGTGCCAGCAGCCCCACCGGGGGGCCCACAGATACGCAGTATTTT. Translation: CASSPTGGPTDTQYF. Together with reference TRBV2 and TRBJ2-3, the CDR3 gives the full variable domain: EPEVTQTPSHQVTQMGQEVILRCVPISNHLYFYWYRQILGQKVEFLVSFYNNEISEKSEIFDDQFSVERPDGSNFTLKIRSTKLEDSAMYFCASSPTGGPTDTQYFGPGTRLTVL.

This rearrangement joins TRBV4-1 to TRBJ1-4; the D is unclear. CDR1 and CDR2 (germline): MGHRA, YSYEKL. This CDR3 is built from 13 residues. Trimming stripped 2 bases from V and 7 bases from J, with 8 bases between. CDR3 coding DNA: TGCGCCAGCAGCCAACTGTGGGGTGAAAAACTGTTTTTT. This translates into CASSQLWGEKLFF.

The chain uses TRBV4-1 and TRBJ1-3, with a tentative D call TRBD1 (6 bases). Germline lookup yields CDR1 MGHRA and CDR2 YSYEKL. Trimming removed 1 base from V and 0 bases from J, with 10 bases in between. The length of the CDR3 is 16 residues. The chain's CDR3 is CASSQGSTGSGNTIYF. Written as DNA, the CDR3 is TGCGCCAGCAGCCAAGGGTCGACAGGCTCTGGAAACACCATATATTTT.

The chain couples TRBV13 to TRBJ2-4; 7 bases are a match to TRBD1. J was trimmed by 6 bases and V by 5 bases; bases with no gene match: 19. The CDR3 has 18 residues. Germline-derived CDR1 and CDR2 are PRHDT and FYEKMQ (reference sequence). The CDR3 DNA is TGTGCCAGCAGCCCCGCCTGGGACAGCCCGATAAGGGGAAACATTCAGTACTTC. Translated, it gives CASSPAWDSPIRGNIQYF.

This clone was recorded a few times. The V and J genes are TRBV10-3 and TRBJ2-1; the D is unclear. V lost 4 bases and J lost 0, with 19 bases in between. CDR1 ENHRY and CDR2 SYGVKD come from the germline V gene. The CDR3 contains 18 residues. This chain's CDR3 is CAISGAGSSLSSYNEQFF. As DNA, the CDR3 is TGTGCCATCAGTGGGGCCGGCAGTAGCCTAAGCTCCTACAATGAGCAGTTCTTC.

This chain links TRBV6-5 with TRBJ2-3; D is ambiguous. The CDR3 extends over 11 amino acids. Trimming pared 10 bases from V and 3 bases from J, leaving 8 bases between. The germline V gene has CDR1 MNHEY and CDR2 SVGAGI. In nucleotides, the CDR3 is TGTGCCATCCGGATGACAGATACGCAGTATTTT. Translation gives CAIRMTDTQYF.

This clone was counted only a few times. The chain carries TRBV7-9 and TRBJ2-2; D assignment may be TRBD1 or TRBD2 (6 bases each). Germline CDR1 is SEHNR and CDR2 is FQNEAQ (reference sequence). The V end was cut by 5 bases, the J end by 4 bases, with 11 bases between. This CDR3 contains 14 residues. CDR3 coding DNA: TGTGCCAGCAGCGTGGGGGGCACCACCGGGGAGCTGTTTTTT. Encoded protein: CASSVGGTTGELFF.

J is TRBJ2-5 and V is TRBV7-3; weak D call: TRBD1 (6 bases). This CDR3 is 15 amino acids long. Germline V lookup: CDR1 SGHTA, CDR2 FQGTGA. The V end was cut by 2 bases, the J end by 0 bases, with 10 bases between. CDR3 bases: TGTGCCAGCAGCTTATCAGGGGCGAACCAAGAGACCCAGTACTTC. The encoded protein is CASSLSGANQETQYF.

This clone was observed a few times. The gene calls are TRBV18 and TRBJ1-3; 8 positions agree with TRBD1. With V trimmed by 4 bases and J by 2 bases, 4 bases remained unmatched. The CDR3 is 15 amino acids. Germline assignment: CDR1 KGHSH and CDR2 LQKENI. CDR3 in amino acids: CASSLGTGTGNTIYF. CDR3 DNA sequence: TGTGCCAGCTCACTCGGGACAGGCACTGGAAACACCATATATTTT. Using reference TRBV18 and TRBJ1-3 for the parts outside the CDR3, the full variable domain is NAGVMQNPRHLVRRRGQEARLRCSPMKGHSHVYWYRQLPEEGLKFMVYLQKENIIDESGMPKERFSAEFPKEGPSILRIQQVVRGDSAAYFCASSLGTGTGNTIYFGEGSWLTVV.

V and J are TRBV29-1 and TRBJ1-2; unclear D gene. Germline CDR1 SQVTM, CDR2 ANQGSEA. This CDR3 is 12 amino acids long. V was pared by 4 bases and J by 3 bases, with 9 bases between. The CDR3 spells CSVAGSDYGYTF. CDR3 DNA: TGCAGCGTTGCTGGGTCGGACTATGGCTACACCTTC.

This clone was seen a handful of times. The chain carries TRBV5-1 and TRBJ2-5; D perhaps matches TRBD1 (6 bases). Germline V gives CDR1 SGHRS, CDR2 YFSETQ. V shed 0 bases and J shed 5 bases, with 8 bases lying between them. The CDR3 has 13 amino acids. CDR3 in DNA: TGCGCCAGCAGCTTGGGGGGGCCGGAGACCCAGTACTTC. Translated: CASSLGGPETQYF.

CDR3: CSVGRGQGDEQFF. CDR3 DNA sequence: TGCAGCGTGGGGAGGGGGCAAGGCGATGAGCAGTTCTTC. The chain links TRBV29-1 to TRBJ2-1; D could derive from TRBD1 or TRBD2 (7 bases each). V dropped 6 bases and J dropped 8 bases, with 17 bases sitting between them. Germline lookup yields CDR1 SQVTM and CDR2 ANQGSEA. The CDR3 has 13 amino acids.

The chain's CDR3 is CAISDYSTGNTGELFF. DNA for the CDR3: TGTGCCATCAGTGACTATTCCACAGGGAACACCGGGGAGCTGTTTTTT. The genes are TRBV10-3 and TRBJ2-2, with TRBD1 as a possible D gene (5 bases). Germline lookup yields CDR1 ENHRY and CDR2 SYGVKD. This CDR3 region has 16 residues. The germline V and J ends were trimmed by 3 bases and 1 base, with 12 bases remaining between them.

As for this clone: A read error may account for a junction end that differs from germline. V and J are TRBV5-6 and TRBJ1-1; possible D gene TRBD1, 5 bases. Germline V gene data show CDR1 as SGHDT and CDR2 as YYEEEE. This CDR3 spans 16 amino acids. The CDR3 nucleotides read TGTGCCAGCAGCTCTGGTGGCAGGGTGTTTGGCACTGAAGCCTTCTTT. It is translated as CASSSGGRVFGTEAFF.

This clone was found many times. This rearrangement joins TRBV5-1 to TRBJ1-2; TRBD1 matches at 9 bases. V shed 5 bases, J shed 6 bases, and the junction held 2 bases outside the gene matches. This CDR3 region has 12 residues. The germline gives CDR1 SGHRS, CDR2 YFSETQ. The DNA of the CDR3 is TGCGCCAGCAGTGGACAGGGGAATGGCTACACCTTC. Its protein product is CASSGQGNGYTF.

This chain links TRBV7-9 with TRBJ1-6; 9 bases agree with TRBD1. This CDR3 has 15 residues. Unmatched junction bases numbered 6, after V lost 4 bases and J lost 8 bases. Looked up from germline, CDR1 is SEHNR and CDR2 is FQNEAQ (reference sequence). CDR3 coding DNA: TGTGCCAGCAGCTCAGAGACAGGGGGGCATTCACCCCTCCACTTT. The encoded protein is CASSSETGGHSPLHF.

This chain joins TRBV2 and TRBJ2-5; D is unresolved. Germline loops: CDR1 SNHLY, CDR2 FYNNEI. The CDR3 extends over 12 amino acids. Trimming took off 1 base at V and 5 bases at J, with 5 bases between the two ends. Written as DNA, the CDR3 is TGTGCCAGCAGTGAAGGTTGGGAGACCCAGTACTTC. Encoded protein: CASSEGWETQYF.

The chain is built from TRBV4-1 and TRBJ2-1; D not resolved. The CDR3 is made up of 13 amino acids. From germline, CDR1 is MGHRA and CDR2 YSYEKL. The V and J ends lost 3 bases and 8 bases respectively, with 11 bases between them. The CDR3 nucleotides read TGCGCCAGCAGCCATGATAGGATCGATGAGCAGTTCTTC. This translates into CASSHDRIDEQFF.

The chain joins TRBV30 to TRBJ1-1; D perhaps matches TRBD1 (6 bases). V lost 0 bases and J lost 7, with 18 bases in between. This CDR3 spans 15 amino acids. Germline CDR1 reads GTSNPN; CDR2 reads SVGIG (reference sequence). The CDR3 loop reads CAWSVLNWGASEAFF. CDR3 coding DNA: TGTGCCTGGAGTGTACTAAATTGGGGGGCCAGTGAAGCTTTCTTT. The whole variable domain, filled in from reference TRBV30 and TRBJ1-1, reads SQTIHQWPATLVQPVGSPLSLECTVEGTSNPNLYWYRQAAGRGLQLLFYSVGIGQISSEVPQNLSASRPQDRQFILSSKKLLLSDSGFYLCAWSVLNWGASEAFFGQGTRLTVV.

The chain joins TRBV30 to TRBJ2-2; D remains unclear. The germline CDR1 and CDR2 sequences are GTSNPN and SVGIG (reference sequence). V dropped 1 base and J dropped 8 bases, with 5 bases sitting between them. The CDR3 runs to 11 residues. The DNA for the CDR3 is TGTGCCTGGAGTGGCTATGGGGAGCTGTTTTTT. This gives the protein CAWSGYGELFF.

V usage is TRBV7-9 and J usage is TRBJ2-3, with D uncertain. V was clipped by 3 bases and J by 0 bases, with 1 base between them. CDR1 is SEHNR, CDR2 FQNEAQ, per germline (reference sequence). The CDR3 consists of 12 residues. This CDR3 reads CASSFSTDTQYF. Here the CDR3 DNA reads TGTGCCAGCAGCTTCAGCACAGATACGCAGTATTTT.